This T cell receptor beta chain was sequenced in a study of early T cells in non-severe SARS-CoV-2 infection. General study points: Using VDJdb, the matching emphasized anti-spike CD8 responses while missing private and CD4 specificities.

Trimming left V 5 bases short and J 6 bases short, with 10 bases between. Germline assignment: CDR1 SQVTM and CDR2 ANQGSEA. This CDR3 is 12 amino acids long. Unique molecular identifier tags were affixed to discrete cDNA molecules. A single record per CDR3 protein comes from TCRdb applying MiXCR to the 5' RACE reads. The repertoire holds about 45,000 distinct CDR3 sequences, with under 14% as singletons. This clonotype was detected a few times. The antigen is not known. The rearrangement uses TRBV29-1 and TRBJ2-2, with a tentative D call TRBD2 (6 bases). This clonotype was obtained from an adult who was a healthcare worker with PCR-confirmed SARS-CoV-2 infection or an uninfected control (not recorded which). The sample was whole blood. The DNA for the CDR3 is TGCAGCGTTAGACGGGGGTCCGGGGAGCTGTTTTTT. It yields the protein CSVRRGSGELFF.